The 17 T cell receptor beta chains reported below all come from one sample, sequenced in a study of T cell responses to AZD1222 COVID-19 vaccine. Profiled with immunoSEQ multiplex PCR; TCRdb holds only in-frame clones, not every one. Seen here are 150,000 or so clones, about 90% observed once, and the top ten hold roughly 2%. The specimen comprised peripheral blood, sampled on day 0 of AZD1222 vaccination. These receptors originate from an adult in good health.

V gene TRBV6-2 or TRBV6-3 combines with J gene TRBJ2-1; tentative D call: TRBD2 (6 bases). The CDR3 is 15 residues long. Trimming left V 1 base short and J 4 bases short, with 11 bases between. Germline CDR1 is MNHEY and CDR2 is SVGEGT. The CDR3 region has the DNA TGTGCCAGCAGTTACTGGCAGGGAGGTTACAATGAGCAGTTCTTC. Its protein is CASSYWQGGYNEQFF.

V gene TRBV2 combines with J gene TRBJ1-2; D remains unclear. The CDR3 sequence is 13 residues long. V lost 4 bases and J lost 4, with 10 bases in between. Germline V lookup: CDR1 SNHLY, CDR2 FYNNEI. CDR3 protein: CASSGDDGYGYTF. The CDR3 DNA reads TGTGCCAGCAGTGGTGACGACGGCTATGGCTACACCTTC.

The chain carries TRBV5-5 and TRBJ1-1; D remains unclear. The germline gives CDR1 SGHKS, CDR2 YYEKEE (reference sequence). V was clipped by 1 base and J by 0 bases, with 10 bases between them. The CDR3 totals 15 residues. CDR3 sequence: CASSLSSRMNTEAFF. CDR3 coding DNA: TGTGCCAGCAGCTTGTCGTCACGGATGAACACTGAAGCTTTCTTT.

V usage is TRBV11-1 and J usage is TRBJ2-5; the D gene is possibly TRBD2 (5 bases). CDR1 and CDR2 from the germline V gene are SGHAT and FQDESV (reference sequence). This CDR3 spans 13 amino acids. Trimming pared 1 base from V and 7 bases from J, leaving 10 bases between. The CDR3 DNA follows: TGTGCCAGCAGCTTAGAAGGCGAGGGGACCCAGTACTTC. It encodes CASSLEGEGTQYF. Together with reference TRBV11-1 and TRBJ2-5, the CDR3 gives the full variable domain: EAEVAQSPRYKITEKSQAVAFWCDPISGHATLYWYRQILGQGPELLVQFQDESVVDDSQLPKDRFSAERLKGVDSTLKIQPAELGDSAMYLCASSLEGEGTQYFGPGTRLLVL.

The genes are TRBV25-1 and TRBJ2-5; 8 nucleotides match TRBD1. The CDR3 extends over 16 amino acids. CDR1 MGHDK and CDR2 SYGVNS come from the germline V gene. The trim removed 0 bases at V and 0 bases at J, leaving 3 bases unmatched. CDR3 region: CASSEYVDRDQETQYF. DNA of the CDR3: TGTGCCAGCAGTGAATATGTGGACAGGGACCAAGAGACCCAGTACTTC.

For the CDR3, the DNA is TGTGCCTGGAGTCTACAGGGAGGAGCTAATGAAAAACTGTTTTTT. Translating it yields CAWSLQGGANEKLFF. V usage is TRBV30 and J usage is TRBJ1-4, with a tentative D call TRBD1 (6 bases). From germline, CDR1 is GTSNPN and CDR2 SVGIG (reference sequence). CDR3 length: 15 residues. V shed 2 bases and J shed 3 bases, with 13 bases lying between them. The full variable domain, with the rest looked up from reference TRBV30 and TRBJ1-4, is SQTIHQWPATLVQPVGSPLSLECTVEGTSNPNLYWYRQAAGRGLQLLFYSVGIGQISSEVPQNLSASRPQDRQFILSSKKLLLSDSGFYLCAWSLQGGANEKLFFGSGTQLSVL.

The CDR3 here is CASSTRGMNTEAFF. The CDR3 bases are TGTGCCAGCAGCACCAGGGGGATGAACACTGAAGCTTTCTTT. The chain couples TRBV3-1 (or the pseudogene TRBV3-2) to TRBJ1-1; TRBD1 matches 7 bases. Losses at the gene ends were 5 bases for V and 0 bases for J; bases not matched to a gene: 3. The V gene's germline CDR1 is LGHDT and CDR2 YNNKEL (reference sequence). This CDR3 comprises 14 residues.

This chain's CDR3 is CASRRTPITEAFF. For the CDR3, the DNA is TGTGCCAGCAGGAGAACGCCGATTACTGAAGCTTTCTTT. This chain joins TRBV6-5 and TRBJ1-1; D gene ambiguous. Germline-derived CDR1 and CDR2 are MNHEY and SVGAGI. V lost 6 bases to trimming and J lost 5 bases, with 13 bases between them. The CDR3 runs to 13 residues.

This clone was recorded once. V and J are TRBV7-9 and TRBJ1-2, with D unresolved. CDR1 is SEHNR and CDR2 is FQNEAQ in the germline V gene (reference sequence). The CDR3 is 12 amino acids. Trimming shortened V by 0 bases and J by 6 bases, and 5 bases separated the two germline ends. CDR3 nucleotides: TGTGCCAGCAGCTTAGCGTTCGATGGCTACACCTTC. Translated: CASSLAFDGYTF.

The rearrangement links TRBV6-5 to TRBJ1-3, with D possibly TRBD1 on 6 matching bases. The length of the CDR3 is 15 residues. V was trimmed by 5 bases and J by 0 bases, leaving 11 bases between them. Germline V gene data show CDR1 as MNHEY and CDR2 as SVGAGI. CDR3 region: CASSRGQISGNTIYF. The CDR3 coding sequence is TGTGCCAGCAGTCGGGGACAAATCTCTGGAAACACCATATATTTT.

The J gene is TRBJ2-1, the V gene TRBV4-1; 13 positions agree with TRBD2. V lost 4 bases to trimming and J lost 0 bases; unmatched junction nucleotides: 6. Germline V gene sequence: CDR1 MGHRA, CDR2 YSYEKL. The CDR3 sequence is 18 residues long. CDR3 nucleotide sequence: TGCGCCAGCAGCCGAGGACTAGCGGGGGTCAGCTCCTACAATGAGCAGTTCTTC. Translation: CASSRGLAGVSSYNEQFF.

In its sample, this clone was seen once. The rearrangement links TRBV15 to TRBJ2-3, with TRBD2 matching 12 bases. The CDR3 spans 21 residues. From germline, CDR1 is LNHNV and CDR2 YYDKDF (reference sequence). V lost 0 bases to trimming and J lost 3 bases; unmatched junction nucleotides: 16. In DNA form, the CDR3 reads TGTGCCACCAGCAGAGATTATGCCTCTAGCGGGGGGGCCTTTGAAACAGATACGCAGTATTTT. This sequence encodes CATSRDYASSGGAFETDTQYF.

V gene TRBV7-2 combines with J gene TRBJ1-2; TRBD1 agrees at 10 bases. The length of the CDR3 is 15 residues. V was clipped by 5 bases and J by 5 bases; unmatched bases: 8. CDR1 is SGHTA and CDR2 is FQGNSA in the germline V gene. This CDR3 reads CASSPRQGASYGYTF. CDR3 nucleotides: TGTGCCAGCAGCCCCAGACAGGGGGCTTCATATGGCTACACCTTC.

In DNA form, the CDR3 reads TGTGCCAGCTCACCACCCGGGACACCTGGAAACACCATATATTTT. Its translation is CASSPPGTPGNTIYF. The V call is TRBV18, the J call TRBJ1-3, with D possibly being TRBD1 (6 bases). The germline gives CDR1 KGHSH, CDR2 LQKENI. Trimming left V 0 bases short and J 2 bases short, with 8 bases between. The CDR3 contains 15 residues. Looking up the rest from reference TRBV18 and TRBJ1-3 gives the full variable domain: NAGVMQNPRHLVRRRGQEARLRCSPMKGHSHVYWYRQLPEEGLKFMVYLQKENIIDESGMPKERFSAEFPKEGPSILRIQQVVRGDSAAYFCASSPPGTPGNTIYFGEGSWLTVV.

This chain links TRBV10-3 with TRBJ1-6, with D uncertain. The CDR3 totals 17 residues. CDR1 and CDR2 (germline): ENHRY, SYGVKD. Deletions cut 0 bases from V and 0 bases from J, with 9 bases between. Here the CDR3 reads CAISESGWGSYNSPLHF. The CDR3 coding sequence is TGTGCCATCAGTGAGTCGGGGTGGGGCTCCTATAATTCACCCCTCCACTTT.

This rearrangement joins TRBV4-1 to TRBJ2-7; D remains ambiguous. The germline CDR1 and CDR2 sequences are MGHRA and YSYEKL. The CDR3 consists of 15 residues. V lost 4 bases and J 5 bases, leaving 18 bases between the germline ends. The CDR3: CASSLSSGSTDEQYF. CDR3 DNA: TGCGCCAGCAGCCTGAGTTCCGGGTCAACAGACGAGCAGTACTTC.

This clone was seen a few times. The same CDR3 also results from other DNA sequences found in this sample. The chain uses TRBV6-4 and TRBJ2-2; D is unresolved. CDR3 length equals 14 residues. In germline, CDR1 is MRHNA, CDR2 SNTAGT. V lost 3 bases and J lost 1, with 6 bases in between. The CDR3 DNA reads TGTGCCAGCAGTGAAGGCCGGAACACCGGGGAGCTGTTTTTT. Translated: CASSEGRNTGELFF.